This TCR beta chain appears in the sequencing data of a study of cytomegalovirus exposure and HLA in healthy donors. Remarks on this clone: Its antigen remains unidentified.

Primers included in the PCR were 60 Vbeta and 13 Jbeta primers. The assay was immunoSEQ multiplex PCR, and TCRdb's table has in-frame clones only and misses some. Among around 210,000 clones, approximately 85% were seen once, and the ten largest hold about 2.6%. CDR3 length equals 14 residues. Trimming removed 6 bases at V and 2 bases at J, with 14 bases between. Germline V gene lookup returns CDR1 SGHRS and CDR2 YFSETQ. The study's findings and limits: Several of the most significant clusters appeared linked to common viral pathogens, based on a later analysis. Some V segments (TRBV6-2 and TRBV6-3 among them) were excluded as indistinguishable.

The specimen sequenced was PBMCs. The J gene is TRBJ2-5, the V gene TRBV5-1; weak D call: TRBD2 (6 bases). The sequence was collected from a woman between 40 and 55 years old in good health and CMV-seronegative. This CDR3 reads CASISGTRQETQYF. CDR3 nucleotide sequence: TGCGCCAGCATCTCCGGGACTCGACAAGAGACCCAGTACTTC.